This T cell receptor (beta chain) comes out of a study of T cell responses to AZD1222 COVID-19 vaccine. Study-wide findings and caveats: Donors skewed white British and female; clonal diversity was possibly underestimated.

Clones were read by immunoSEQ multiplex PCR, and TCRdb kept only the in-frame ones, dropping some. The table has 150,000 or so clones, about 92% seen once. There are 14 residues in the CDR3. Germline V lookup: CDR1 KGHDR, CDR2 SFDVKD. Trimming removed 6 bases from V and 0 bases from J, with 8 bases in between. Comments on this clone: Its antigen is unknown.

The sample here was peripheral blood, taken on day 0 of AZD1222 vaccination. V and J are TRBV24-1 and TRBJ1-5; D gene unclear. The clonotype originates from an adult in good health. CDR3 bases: TGTGCCACCAGTTATCCCTATAGCAATCAGCCCCAGCATTTT. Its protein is CATSYPYSNQPQHF.